A selection of T cell receptor beta chains follows, all from one sample in a study of T cells in Graves' hyperthyroidism and ophthalmopathy. TCRdb processed the multiplex PCR reads anew with MiXCR; each CDR3 protein has one entry. The table has roughly 93,000 distinct CDR3 sequences, over 50% seen once; the top ten hold 25% to 30%. The sample was blood. All receptors come from a woman aged 40 to 55 with Graves' hyperthyroidism. The CDR3 runs from the conserved cysteine through the conserved F or W. Where a row states a size, it is once, few, many or the class of an expanded clone; other rows omit it.

size,V,J,length,CDR3
many,TRBV7-2,TRBJ2-7,12,CASSLRTHEQYF
.,TRBV7-9,TRBJ2-2,15,CASSLLRIGRGELFF
few,TRBV5-1,TRBJ2-2,17,CASSFVTGQGNTGELFF
.,TRBV15,TRBJ1-6,14,CATSRETGGSPLHF
.,TRBV7-9,TRBJ2-3,20,CTSSRPPTSGRASHTDTQYF
many,TRBV19,TRBJ2-7,15,CASSISTGHLYEQYF
many,TRBV2,TRBJ1-4,15,CASTLKSTPNEKLFF
.,TRBV5-1,TRBJ1-5,14,CASRPGQGGQPQHF
.,TRBV2,TRBJ2-2,17,CASTRSLAGVNTGELFF
.,TRBV19,TRBJ1-5,14,CASSTTGGNQPQHF
.,TRBV2,TRBJ1-1,14,CASFGQGLNTEAFF
few,TRBV14,TRBJ2-6,14,CASSLRGGANVLTF
.,TRBV29-1,TRBJ1-2,12,CSGGQGFYGYTF
few,TRBV7-6,TRBJ2-3,12,CASSYTADTQYF
.,TRBV15,TRBJ2-7,14,CATSSVPGAYEQYF
few,TRBV5-1,TRBJ1-3,18,CASSYQRGGEPSGNTIYF
.,TRBV20-1,TRBJ2-5,8,CSAAGQYF
many,TRBV19,TRBJ1-1,15,CASILMVGSDTEAFF
many,TRBV20-1,TRBJ1-1,15,CSATKLGRLNTEAFF
.,TRBV2,TRBJ1-3,13,CASTGRDRDTIYF
many,TRBV20-1,TRBJ2-5,14,CSARAFGRLRAQYF
.,TRBV9,TRBJ1-6,15,CASSATDGDDSPLHF
.,TRBV6-5,TRBJ1-5,17,CASSYYRGPNSNQPQHF
.,TRBV7-9,TRBJ2-2,13,CASSTSGHGELFF
.,TRBV9,TRBJ2-5,13,CASSVGVGETQYF
many,TRBV27,TRBJ1-5,15,CASSSGRAGNQPQHF
many,TRBV6-5,TRBJ2-5,13,CASSGTEQETQYF
.,TRBV7-8,TRBJ2-2,15,CASSPGTSFAGELFF
.,TRBV7-9,TRBJ1-2,15,CASSSGRKGLHGYTF
many,TRBV15,TRBJ2-2,14,CATSSQGSTGELFF
few,TRBV2,TRBJ2-7,14,CASSSPGQSYEQYF
.,TRBV19,TRBJ1-4,17,CASRGRGIFATNEKLFF
.,TRBV6-1,TRBJ1-5,14,CASSPEGRYQPQHF
many,TRBV29-1,TRBJ2-7,12,CSAGRSSYEQYF
.,TRBV19,TRBJ1-2,15,CASSMETSAFFGYTF
many,TRBV15,TRBJ1-1,15,CATSRDRVRNTEAFF
many,TRBV7-6,TRBJ1-1,15,CASSARLSMNTEAFF
.,TRBV10-3,TRBJ1-3,14,CATGTSGDRDTIYF
few,TRBV4-1,TRBJ2-7,14,CASSLSGGPYEQYF
.,TRBV7-2,TRBJ1-5,15,CASSLGDSDNQPQHF
.,TRBV7-8,TRBJ2-6,14,CASCLDREANVLTF
.,TRBV15,TRBJ2-7,15,CATSSMGGRSYEQYF
.,TRBV2,TRBJ1-1,13,CASSEIAGVEAFF
.,TRBV10-3,TRBJ1-6,14,CAISPGGTGTPLHF
many,TRBV10-2,TRBJ1-1,14,CASCFGQGNTEAFF
.,TRBV24-1,TRBJ1-2,15,CATSDGQGANYGYTF
.,TRBV2,TRBJ1-4,12,CASQMREEKLFF
.,TRBV6-6,TRBJ2-5,14,CASSYPSPQETQYF
many,TRBV20-1,TRBJ1-1,13,CSASKQSNTEAFF
.,TRBV9,TRBJ1-1,13,CASPADGRTEAFF
.,TRBV15,TRBJ2-7,13,CATSSGRTYEQYF
.,TRBV10-3,TRBJ2-2,15,CATRLAGVSAGELFF
.,TRBV6-2/TRBV6-3,TRBJ2-5,14,CAFAPTEGRETQYF
.,TRBV20-1,TRBJ2-7,12,CSVGGQGGELYF
once,TRBV7-8,TRBJ2-1,11,CASSLMVEQFF
once,TRBV7-2,TRBJ1-2,19,CASSPSFLADYEQGSGYTF
many,TRBV9,TRBJ2-5,16,CASSVGPSAKGETQYF
.,TRBV10-3,TRBJ2-2,15,CATVPGGKNTGELFF
.,TRBV19,TRBJ1-4,11,CASTRLEKLFF